These 18 T cell receptor beta chains share one sample of origin, sequenced in a study of T cell clonality in common variable immunodeficiency. Study-wide results and caveats: Reportedly, TCR beta sequences from common variable immunodeficiency showed fewer deletions and N-nucleotide insertions.

These receptors' antigens are unknown. Here immunoSEQ multiplex PCR was the method, and the copy in TCRdb shows in-frame clones only, minus some. Singletons are absent from the sample, which has 25,000 to 30,000 clones. Sequencing was performed on peripheral blood mononuclear cells. The receptors come from a human donor with common variable immunodeficiency.

Many counts were recorded for this clone. The read is 3 residues too short to cover the CDR3 end, so that end is filled in from the germline J gene. Other DNA sequences of this sample code for an identical CDR3. V usage is TRBV6-2 or TRBV6-3 and J usage is TRBJ2-1; 13 positions agree with TRBD2. This CDR3 spans 15 amino acids. V was clipped by 7 bases and J by 6 bases; unmatched bases: 6. The germline gives CDR1 MNHEY, CDR2 SVGEGT. The CDR3 spells CASTLRTSGGNEQFF. The sequenced CDR3 bases are TGTGCCAGCACCCTACGGACTAGCGGGGGCAATGAG.

This clone has only a few counts. The observed sequence ends 3 residues before the CDR3 terminus, with the missing tail filled in from the germline J gene. The J gene is TRBJ2-3, the V gene TRBV20-1; D possibly corresponds to TRBD1 (5 bases). Germline-derived CDR1 and CDR2 are DFQATT and SNEGSKA (reference sequence). This CDR3 is built from 15 residues. V lost 3 bases and J 2 bases, leaving 15 bases between the germline ends. Partial CDR3 DNA: TGCAGTGCTAGGGGGCAGCACTTCTACACAGATACG. This codes for CSARGQHFYTDT. The full-length CDR3 reads as CSARGQHFYTDTQYF.

This clone has just a few counts. The CDR3 goes on 3 residues after the read ends, and that part is filled in from the germline J gene. The rearrangement links TRBV7-3 to TRBJ2-3; D may be TRBD1 (5 bases). Germline V CDR1 and CDR2: SGHTA, FQGTGA. V dropped 0 bases and J dropped 3 bases, with 13 bases sitting between them. This CDR3 comprises 16 residues. The CDR3 DNA, read in part, is TGTGCCAGCAGCTTAACTGGGGCGCTGGGGACAGATACG. Its protein product is CASSLTGALGTDT. The whole CDR3 sequence is CASSLTGALGTDTQYF.

As concerns this clone: The read terminates 3 residues before the CDR3 end, so the remaining end is supplied by the germline J gene. The chain is built from TRBV7-2 and TRBJ1-1, with D possibly TRBD1 on 5 matching bases. Germline V gives CDR1 SGHTA, CDR2 FQGNSA. Deletions cut 1 base from V and 4 bases from J, with 7 bases between. The CDR3 contains 13 residues. Incomplete CDR3 DNA: TGTGCCAGCAGCTTAGAGGGGTTCACTGAA. It specifies CASSLEGFTE. The full CDR3 sequence reads CASSLEGFTEAFF.

This clone was counted at least ten times. The read ends 3 residues shy of where the CDR3 ends; the end is completed using the germline J gene. This chain uses TRBV19 with TRBJ2-7; 10 bases line up with TRBD2. CDR3 length equals 15 residues. Germline V gene data show CDR1 as LNHDA and CDR2 as SQIVND (reference sequence). V trimming: 5 bases; J trimming: 3 bases; junction bases outside the gene matches: 7. The CDR3 region is CASSQLAGPIYEQYF. The covered CDR3 bases are TGTGCCAGTAGTCAACTAGCGGGGCCTATCTACGAG.

This clone turned up a few times. The read ends 3 residues shy of where the CDR3 ends; the end is completed using the germline J gene. The chain couples TRBV7-2 to TRBJ1-5; D is ambiguous. The length of the CDR3 is 14 residues. Germline V gene lookup returns CDR1 SGHTA and CDR2 FQGNSA. V lost 1 base to trimming and J lost 2 bases, with 6 bases between them. The CDR3 here is CASSLVGGNQPQHF. Partial CDR3 DNA: TGTGCCAGCAGCTTAGTGGGCGGCAATCAGCCC.

This clone was seen a few times. The DNA ends 3 residues before the CDR3 does, and the rest of the CDR3 is filled in from the germline J gene. The V call is TRBV19, the J call TRBJ1-6; tentatively, D is TRBD1 (6 bases). Trimming pared 7 bases from V and 11 bases from J, leaving 12 bases between. The CDR3 loop spans 12 amino acids. Germline V CDR1 and CDR2: LNHDA, SQIVND (reference sequence). Here the CDR3 reads CASNDRTTPLHF. CDR3 bases read: TGTGCCAGTAACGACAGGACGACACCC.

Of note for this clone: The read ends 3 residues early relative to the CDR3; the germline J gene fills the gap. The chain combines TRBV7-2 with TRBJ1-1; 7 bases line up with TRBD1. The CDR3 totals 13 residues. Germline assignment: CDR1 SGHTA and CDR2 FQGNSA. With 6 bases clipped from V and 3 bases from J, the junction kept 4 bases outside the gene matches. The CDR3 sequence is CASSYDRDTEAFF. The part of the CDR3 DNA that was read is TGTGCCAGCAGTTATGACAGGGACACTGAA.

This clone occurred many times. The CDR3 extends 3 residues past the end of the read, so its final part is completed from the germline J gene. The genes are TRBV18 and TRBJ2-5; D not certain. This CDR3 is built from 13 residues. Germline lookup yields CDR1 KGHSH and CDR2 LQKENI. V was shortened by 2 bases and J by 5 bases, with 9 bases between the two germline ends. The sequenced CDR3 bases are TGTGCCAGCTCACCAGGAAGCGAGGAGACC. Amino acids: CASSPGSEET. The whole CDR3 protein reads CASSPGSEETQYF.

This clone was seen more than once but under ten times. The CDR3 end is not reached by the read, which stops 3 residues before it; the germline J gene fills it in. This chain uses TRBV6-2 or TRBV6-3 with TRBJ1-3; D unresolved. The germline V gene encodes CDR1 MNHEY and CDR2 SVGEGT. The V end was cut by 2 bases, the J end by 2 bases, with 10 bases between. The CDR3 sequence is 15 residues long. CDR3 DNA (partial): TGTGCCAGCAGTTACCTCTCCGGTACTGGAAACACC. This codes for CASSYLSGTGNT. The whole CDR3 protein reads CASSYLSGTGNTIYF.

This clone was observed at least ten times. The sequenced fragment ends 3 residues before the CDR3 boundary, so the rest is inferred from the germline J gene. This chain connects TRBV18 to TRBJ1-5; TRBD1 is a possible D gene (5 bases). Per the germline V gene, CDR1 is KGHSH and CDR2 is LQKENI. Trimming pared 6 bases from V and 4 bases from J, leaving 10 bases between. CDR3 length equals 13 residues. The DNA read from the CDR3 is TGTGCCAGCTCCGGGGCGGGGAATCAGCCC. Translating it yields CASSGAGNQP. The whole CDR3 sequence is CASSGAGNQPQHF.

This clone was counted many times. The read halts 3 residues ahead of the CDR3 end, with the missing end drawn from the germline J gene. The rearrangement joins TRBV28 to TRBJ1-2, with 9 bases matching TRBD1. This CDR3 spans 15 amino acids. V dropped 11 bases and J dropped 5; count of bases not matched to a gene: 15. Germline-derived CDR1 and CDR2 are MDHEN and SYDVKM. CDR3 bases read: TGTGCCGGGTCGAAAGTGAGACAGGGGGGGTATGGC. Its translation is CAGSKVRQGGYG. The entire CDR3 protein reads CAGSKVRQGGYGYTF.

Notes on this clone: The read terminates 3 residues before the CDR3 end, so the remaining end is supplied by the germline J gene. The V gene is TRBV6-2 or TRBV6-3, the J gene TRBJ1-5; perhaps TRBD1 as D (6 bases). The germline V gene has CDR1 MNHEY and CDR2 SVGEGT. The CDR3 length is 12 residues. V was shortened by 6 bases and J by 6 bases, with 9 bases between the two germline ends. Partial CDR3 DNA: TGTGCCAGCAGACAGGGTACTCAGCCC. As protein: CASRQGTQP. The full CDR3 protein reads CASRQGTQPQHF.

This clone was observed a handful of times. The read comes to an end 3 residues before the CDR3 does, leaving the germline J gene to fill in the end. This chain connects TRBV19 to TRBJ1-4, with TRBD1 matching over 7 bases. The CDR3 is 14 residues long. Per germline, CDR1 LNHDA and CDR2 SQIVND (reference sequence). The trim removed 6 bases at V and 5 bases at J, leaving 6 bases unmatched. CDR3 protein: CASSPTGLNEKLFF. Incomplete CDR3 DNA: TGTGCCAGTAGCCCGACAGGGCTGAATGAAAAA.

About this clone: The CDR3 is cut off 3 residues early in the read; its end comes from the germline J gene. The gene calls are TRBV30 and TRBJ1-2, with unresolved D. CDR3 length: 13 amino acids. Germline assignment: CDR1 GTSNPN and CDR2 SVGIG (reference sequence). This CDR3 reads CAWSVGPLRGYTF. The CDR3 bases that were read are TGTGCCTGGAGTGTAGGGCCCCTAAGAGGC.

This clone was counted only a few times. The read ends 3 residues shy of where the CDR3 ends; the end is completed using the germline J gene. The V and J genes are TRBV19 and TRBJ1-2; 11 bases align to TRBD1. Germline V lookup: CDR1 LNHDA, CDR2 SQIVND (reference sequence). The CDR3 totals 15 residues. Trimming took 7 bases from V and 3 from J; bases not matched to a gene: 7. The CDR3 sequence is CASTPDRGRDYGYTF. The DNA read from the CDR3 is TGTGCCAGTACCCCGGACAGGGGGCGCGACTATGGC.

Points on this clone: The missing CDR3 end, 3 residues past where the read stops, is filled in from the germline J gene. This rearrangement joins TRBV6-2 or TRBV6-3 to TRBJ2-1, with TRBD2 matching over 8 bases. The germline gives CDR1 MNHEY, CDR2 SVGEGT. Losses at the gene ends were 10 bases for V and 4 bases for J; bases not matched to a gene: 15. The CDR3 is 16 amino acids. The CDR3 reads CAIRPRLASAYNEQFF. The DNA read from the CDR3 is TGTGCCATCCGCCCCCGACTAGCGTCGGCGTACAATGAG.

This clone was recorded many times. From the germline J gene comes the end of the CDR3, since the read stops 3 residues before it. The V and J genes are TRBV20-1 and TRBJ1-6; TRBD1 matches at 10 bases. Germline-derived CDR1 and CDR2 are DFQATT and SNEGSKA (reference sequence). CDR3 length: 13 residues. The V and J ends lost 5 bases and 10 bases, in that order; junction bases with no gene match: 5. The part of the CDR3 DNA that was read is TGCAGTGCTGCCGGGACAGGGGTCTCACCC. Its protein product is CSAAGTGVSP. The CDR3 as a whole reads CSAAGTGVSPLHF.